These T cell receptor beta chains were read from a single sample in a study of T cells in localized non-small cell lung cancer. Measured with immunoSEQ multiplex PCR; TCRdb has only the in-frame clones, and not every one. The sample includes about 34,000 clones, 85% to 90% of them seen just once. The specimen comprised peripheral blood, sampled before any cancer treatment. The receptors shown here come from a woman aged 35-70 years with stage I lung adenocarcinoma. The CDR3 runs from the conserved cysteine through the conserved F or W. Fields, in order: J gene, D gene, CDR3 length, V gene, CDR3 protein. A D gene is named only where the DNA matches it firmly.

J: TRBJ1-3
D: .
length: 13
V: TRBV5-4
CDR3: CASSLAGGYTIYF

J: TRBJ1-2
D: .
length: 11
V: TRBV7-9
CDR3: CASSDSGSCTF

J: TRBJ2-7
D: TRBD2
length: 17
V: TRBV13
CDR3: CASSPGEAGLRTYEQYF

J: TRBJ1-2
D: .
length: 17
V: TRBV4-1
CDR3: CASSQDREDPPIYGYTF

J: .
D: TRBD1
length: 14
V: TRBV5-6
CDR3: CASSWDRGRHEQYF

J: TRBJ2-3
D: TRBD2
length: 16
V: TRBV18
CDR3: CASSTALAGATDTQYF

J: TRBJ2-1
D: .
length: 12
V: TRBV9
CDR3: CASSYTEAEQFF

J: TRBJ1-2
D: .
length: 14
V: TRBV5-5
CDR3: CASSWDGDNYGYTF

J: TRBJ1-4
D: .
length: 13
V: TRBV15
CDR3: CATSRGGLEKLFF

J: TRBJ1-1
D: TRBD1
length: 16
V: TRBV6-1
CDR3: CASSERDRGARTEAFF

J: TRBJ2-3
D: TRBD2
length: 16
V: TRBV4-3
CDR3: CASSQGTSGQADTQYF

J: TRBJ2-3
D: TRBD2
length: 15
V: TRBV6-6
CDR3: CASRLSGGFTDTQYF

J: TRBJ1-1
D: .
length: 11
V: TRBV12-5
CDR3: CASGLNTEAFF

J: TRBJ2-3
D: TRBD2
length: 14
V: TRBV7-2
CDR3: CASQGLAGTDTQYF

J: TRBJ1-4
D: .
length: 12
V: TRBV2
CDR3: CASSLRGEKLFF

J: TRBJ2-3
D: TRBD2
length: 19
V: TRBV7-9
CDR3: CASSLARLAGAASTDTQYF

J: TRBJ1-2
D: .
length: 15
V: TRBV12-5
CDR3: CASGLYGQGEDGYTF

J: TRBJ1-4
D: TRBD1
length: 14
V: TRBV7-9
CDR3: CASSSQGANEKLFF

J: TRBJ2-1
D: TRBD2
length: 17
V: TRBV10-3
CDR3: CAISESHRTSGYNEQFF

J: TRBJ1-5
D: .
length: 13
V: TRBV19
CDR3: CATSSGGWQPQHF

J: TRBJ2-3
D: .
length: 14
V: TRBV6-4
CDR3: CASSDSSDEGTQYF

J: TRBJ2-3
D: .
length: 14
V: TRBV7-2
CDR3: CASSPSSGTDTQYF

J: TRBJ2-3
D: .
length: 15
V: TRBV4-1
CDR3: CASSLSLASTDTQYF

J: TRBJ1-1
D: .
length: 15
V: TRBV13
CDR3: CASSSYLQKEGRAFF

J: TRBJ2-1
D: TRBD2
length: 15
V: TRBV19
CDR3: CASSTSGGTYNEQFF

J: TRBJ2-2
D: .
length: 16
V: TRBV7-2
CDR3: CASRGGGTGNTGELFF

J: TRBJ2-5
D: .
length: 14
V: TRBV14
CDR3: CASSQEGFQETQYF

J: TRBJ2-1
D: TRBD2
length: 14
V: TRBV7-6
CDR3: CASSKLAGGPWQFF

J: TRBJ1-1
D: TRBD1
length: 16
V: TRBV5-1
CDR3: CASSLVPGQRNTEAFF

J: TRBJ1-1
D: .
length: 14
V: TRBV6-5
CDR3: CASLRAGITIEAFF

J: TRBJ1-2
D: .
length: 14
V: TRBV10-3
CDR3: CAISESAGNYGYTF

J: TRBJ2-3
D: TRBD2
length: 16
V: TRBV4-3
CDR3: CASSQDHGGAGDTQYF

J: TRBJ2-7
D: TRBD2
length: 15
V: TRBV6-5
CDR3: CASSYERGGLYEQYF

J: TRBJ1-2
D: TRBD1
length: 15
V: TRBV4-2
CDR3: CASSQDWGQLYGYTF

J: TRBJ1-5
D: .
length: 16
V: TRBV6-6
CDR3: CASSYGPRGGGQPQHF

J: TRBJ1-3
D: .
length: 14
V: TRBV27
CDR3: CASTSWAQGNTIYF

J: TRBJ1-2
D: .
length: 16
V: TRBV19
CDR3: CASSPASDGGTYGYTF

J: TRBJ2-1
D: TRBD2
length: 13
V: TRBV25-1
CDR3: CASRFSGGNEQFF

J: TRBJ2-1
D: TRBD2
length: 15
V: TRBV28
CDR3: CASSLLALAYNEQFF

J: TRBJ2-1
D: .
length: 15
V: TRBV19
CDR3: CASSIAPYSYNEQFF